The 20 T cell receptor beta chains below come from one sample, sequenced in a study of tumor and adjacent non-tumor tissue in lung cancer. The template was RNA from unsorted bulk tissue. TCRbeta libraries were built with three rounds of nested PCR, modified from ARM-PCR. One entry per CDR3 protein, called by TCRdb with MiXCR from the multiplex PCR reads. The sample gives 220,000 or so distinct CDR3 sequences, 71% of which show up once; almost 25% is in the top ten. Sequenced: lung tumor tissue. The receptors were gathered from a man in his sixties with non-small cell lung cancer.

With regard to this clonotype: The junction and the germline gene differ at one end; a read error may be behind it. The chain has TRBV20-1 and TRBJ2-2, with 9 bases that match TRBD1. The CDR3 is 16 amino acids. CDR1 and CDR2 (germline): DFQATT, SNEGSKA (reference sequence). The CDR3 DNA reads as TGCAGTACTAGAGCCCCGGGACAGGGGAACACCGGGGAGCTGTTTTTT. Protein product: CSTRAPGQGNTGELFF.

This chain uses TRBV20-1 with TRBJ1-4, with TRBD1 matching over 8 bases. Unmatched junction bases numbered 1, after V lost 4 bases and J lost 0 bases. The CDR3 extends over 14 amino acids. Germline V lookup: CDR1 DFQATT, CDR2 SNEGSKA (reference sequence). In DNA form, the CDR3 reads TGCAGTGCTACAGGGGGCGCAACTAATGAAAAACTGTTTTTT. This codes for CSATGGATNEKLFF.

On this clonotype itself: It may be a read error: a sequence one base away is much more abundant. The chain's CDR3 is CASSLRVDSSYNEQFF. The DNA for the CDR3 is TGTGCCAGCAGCTTACGAGTCGATAGCTCCTACAATGAGCAGTTCTTC. The V gene is TRBV11-2, the J gene TRBJ2-1; D gene unclear. The V end lost 2 bases, the J end lost 0 bases, and 11 bases lay between the germline ends. This CDR3 is 16 amino acids long. Germline V lookup: CDR1 SGHAT, CDR2 FQNNGV.

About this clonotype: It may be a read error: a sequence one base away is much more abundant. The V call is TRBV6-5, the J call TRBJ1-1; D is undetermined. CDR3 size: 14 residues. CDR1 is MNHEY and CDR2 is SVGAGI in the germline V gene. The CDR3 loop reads CASRRASMNTESFF. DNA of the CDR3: TGTGCCAGCAGGAGGGCCTCCATGAACACTGAATCTTTCTTT.

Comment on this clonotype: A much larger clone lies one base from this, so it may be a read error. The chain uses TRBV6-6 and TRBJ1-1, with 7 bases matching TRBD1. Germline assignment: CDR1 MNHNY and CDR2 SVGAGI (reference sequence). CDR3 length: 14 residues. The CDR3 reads CASSTGQKNTGAFF. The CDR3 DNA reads TGTGCCAGCAGTACGGGACAGAAGAACACTGGAGCTTTCTTT.

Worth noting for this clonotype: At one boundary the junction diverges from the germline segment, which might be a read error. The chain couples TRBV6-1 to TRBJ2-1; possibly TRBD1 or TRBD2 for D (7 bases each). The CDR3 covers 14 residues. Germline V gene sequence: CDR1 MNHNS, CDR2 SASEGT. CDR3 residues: CASTLGRGRDDQFF. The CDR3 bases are TGTGCCAGCACTCTGGGCAGGGGGAGGGATGACCAGTTCTTC.

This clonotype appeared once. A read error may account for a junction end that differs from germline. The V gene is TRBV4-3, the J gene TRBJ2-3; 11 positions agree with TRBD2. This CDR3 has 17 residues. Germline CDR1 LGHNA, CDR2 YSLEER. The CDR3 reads CASSQDIAGGLTDTQYF. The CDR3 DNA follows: TGTGCCAGCAGCCAAGACATAGCGGGAGGGCTGACAGATACGCAGTATTTT.

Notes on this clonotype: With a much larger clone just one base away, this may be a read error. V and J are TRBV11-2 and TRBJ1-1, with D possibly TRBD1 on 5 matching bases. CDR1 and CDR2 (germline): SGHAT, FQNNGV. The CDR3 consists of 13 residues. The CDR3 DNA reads TGTGCCATCAGCACTCAGGGTGACACTGAAGCTTTCTTT. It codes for CAISTQGDTEAFF.

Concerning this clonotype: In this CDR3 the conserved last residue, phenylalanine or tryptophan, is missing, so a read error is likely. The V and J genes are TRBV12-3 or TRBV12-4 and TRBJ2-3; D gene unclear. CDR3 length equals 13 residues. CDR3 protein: CASTPVSIDTQYI. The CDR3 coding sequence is TGTGCCAGCACCCCTGTTAGCATAGATACGCAGTATATT.

The CDR3 region is CASSLAVASRARSYEQYF. The CDR3 DNA sequence: TGCGCCAGCAGCCTTGCTGTAGCGTCCAGAGCCCGATCCTACGAGCAGTACTTC. V gene TRBV4-3 combines with J gene TRBJ2-7; possible D gene TRBD2, 5 bases. Germline V CDR1 and CDR2: LGHNA, YSLEER. V lost 4 bases, J lost 1 base, and 23 bases lay in between. The CDR3 sequence is 18 residues long.

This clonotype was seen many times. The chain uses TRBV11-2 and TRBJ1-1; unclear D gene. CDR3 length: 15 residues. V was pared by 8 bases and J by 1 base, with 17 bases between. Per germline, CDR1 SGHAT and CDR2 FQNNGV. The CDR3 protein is CASGLRSYTNTEAFF. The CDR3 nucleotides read TGTGCCAGCGGGCTGCGGTCATATACGAACACTGAAGCTTTCTTT. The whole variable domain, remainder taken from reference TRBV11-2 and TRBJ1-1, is EAGVAQSPRYKIIEKRQSVAFWCNPISGHATLYWYQQILGQGPKLLIQFQNNGVVDDSQLPKDRFSAERLKGVDSTLKIQPAKLEDSAVYLCASGLRSYTNTEAFFGQGTRLTVV.

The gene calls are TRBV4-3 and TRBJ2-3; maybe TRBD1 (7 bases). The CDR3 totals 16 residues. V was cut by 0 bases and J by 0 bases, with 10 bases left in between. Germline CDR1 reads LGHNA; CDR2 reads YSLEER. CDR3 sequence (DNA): TGCGCCAGCAGCCAAGATGCAGGGGGGAGCACAGATACGCAGTATTTT. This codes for CASSQDAGGSTDTQYF.

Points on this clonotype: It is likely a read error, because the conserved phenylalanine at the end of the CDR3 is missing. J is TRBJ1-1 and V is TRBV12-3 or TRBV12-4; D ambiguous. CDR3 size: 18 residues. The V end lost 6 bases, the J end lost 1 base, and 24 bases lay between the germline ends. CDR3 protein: CASRGLSRRKRGNTEAFY. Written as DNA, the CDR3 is TGTGCCAGCAGGGGCTTATCGAGGCGGAAAAGAGGGAACACTGAAGCTTTCTAT.

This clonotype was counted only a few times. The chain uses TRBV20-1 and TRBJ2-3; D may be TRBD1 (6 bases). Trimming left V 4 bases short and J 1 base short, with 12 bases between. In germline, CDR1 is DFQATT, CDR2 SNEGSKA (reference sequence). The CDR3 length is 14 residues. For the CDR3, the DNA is TGCAGTGCTAAATCGGACAGACGCACAGATACGCAGTATTTT. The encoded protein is CSAKSDRRTDTQYF.

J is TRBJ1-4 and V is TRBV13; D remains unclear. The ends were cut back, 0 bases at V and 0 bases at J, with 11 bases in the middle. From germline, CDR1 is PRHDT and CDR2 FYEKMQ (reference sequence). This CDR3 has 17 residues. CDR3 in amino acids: CASSLGLDNATNEKLFF. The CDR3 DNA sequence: TGTGCCAGCAGCTTAGGCCTCGACAATGCAACTAATGAAAAACTGTTTTTT.

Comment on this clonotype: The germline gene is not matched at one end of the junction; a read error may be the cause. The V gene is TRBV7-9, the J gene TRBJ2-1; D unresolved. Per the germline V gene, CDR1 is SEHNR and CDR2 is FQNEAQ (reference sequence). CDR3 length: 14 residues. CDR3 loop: CASSLDLVTSEQIF. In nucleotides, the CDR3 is TGTGCCAGCAGCTTAGATCTGGTAACAAGTGAGCAGATCTTC.

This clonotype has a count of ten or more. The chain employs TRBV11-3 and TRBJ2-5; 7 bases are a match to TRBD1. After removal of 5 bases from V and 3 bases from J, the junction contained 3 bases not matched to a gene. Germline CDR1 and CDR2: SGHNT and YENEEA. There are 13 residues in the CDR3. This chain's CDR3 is CASSLTGKETQYF. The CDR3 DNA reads TGTGCCAGCAGCCTGACAGGGAAAGAGACCCAGTACTTC.

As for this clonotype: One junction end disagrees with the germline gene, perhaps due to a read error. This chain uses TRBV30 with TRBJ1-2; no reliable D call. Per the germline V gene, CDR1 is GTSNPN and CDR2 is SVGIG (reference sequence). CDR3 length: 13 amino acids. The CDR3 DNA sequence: TGTACCTGGAGCCTCGTGACGGGCTATGGCTACACCTTC. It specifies CTWSLVTGYGYTF.

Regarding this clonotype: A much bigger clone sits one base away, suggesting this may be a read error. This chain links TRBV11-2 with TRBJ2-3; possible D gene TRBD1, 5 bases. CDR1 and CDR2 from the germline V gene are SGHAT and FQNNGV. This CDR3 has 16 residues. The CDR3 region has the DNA TGTGTCAGCAGCTTAATAGGGGTTAGTGGCACAGATACGCAGTATTTT. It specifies CVSSLIGVSGTDTQYF.

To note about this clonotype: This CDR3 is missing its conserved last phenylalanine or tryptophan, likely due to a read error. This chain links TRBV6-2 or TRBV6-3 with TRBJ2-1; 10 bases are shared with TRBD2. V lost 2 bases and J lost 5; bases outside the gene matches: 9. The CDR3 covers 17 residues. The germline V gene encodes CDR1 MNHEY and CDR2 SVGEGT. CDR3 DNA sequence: TGTGCCAGCAGTTACGAGCTAGCGGGAGAGGATGACAATGAGCAGTTCTTA. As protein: CASSYELAGEDDNEQFL.